This is a list of T cell receptor beta chains from one sample in a study of cytomegalovirus exposure and HLA in healthy donors. Produced via immunoSEQ multiplex PCR; TCRdb's table is partial and in-frame only. The table lists 200,000 or so clones, approximately 80% of them singletons. Material for sequencing was PBMCs. The receptors here all came from a man aged 40-49 years in good health and CMV-seronegative. The CDR3 runs from the conserved cysteine through the conserved F or W. Fields, in order: J gene, V gene, D gene, clone size, CDR3 DNA, CDR3 protein. The D gene is left open where the match is weak. Size tells how often a clone was seen (once, few, many) or the class of an expanded clone, and some rows leave it out.

J: TRBJ2-5
V: TRBV28
D: TRBD2
size: NA
DNA: TGTGCCAGCAGTTTACTGGCGGGAGGGCAAGAGACCCAGTACTTC
CDR3: CASSLLAGGQETQYF

J: TRBJ2-7
V: TRBV9
D: NA
size: NA
DNA: TGTGCCAGCAGCGCCGGGGGATTTTACGAGCAGTACTTC
CDR3: CASSAGGFYEQYF

J: TRBJ2-4
V: TRBV12-5
D: TRBD2
size: NA
DNA: TGTGCTAGTGCCTCCGGGGGACTAGGGAAGGGAAACATTCAGTACTTC
CDR3: CASASGGLGKGNIQYF

J: TRBJ1-3
V: TRBV18
D: TRBD1
size: NA
DNA: TGTGCCAGCTCACAGGGACAGGACGGAAACACCATATATTTT
CDR3: CASSQGQDGNTIYF

J: TRBJ2-3
V: TRBV7-2
D: TRBD2
size: few
DNA: TGTGCCAGCAGCACCCGAGGGACTAGCGGACGCACAGATACGCAGTATTTT
CDR3: CASSTRGTSGRTDTQYF

J: TRBJ2-3
V: TRBV5-1
D: NA
size: NA
DNA: TGCGCCAGCAGCGAGCCCTTCACAGATACGCAGTATTTT
CDR3: CASSEPFTDTQYF

J: TRBJ2-1
V: TRBV7-9
D: TRBD2
size: once
DNA: TGTGCCAGCAGCCCCTCGCAGGGACTAGCGGGATTGTATGAGCAGTTCTTC
CDR3: CASSPSQGLAGLYEQFF

J: TRBJ2-2
V: TRBV6-5
D: TRBD1
size: once
DNA: TGTGCCAGCAGTGAACAGGGGCGTAGCGGGGAGCTGTTTTTT
CDR3: CASSEQGRSGELFF

J: TRBJ2-7
V: TRBV6-1
D: NA
size: NA
DNA: TGTGCCAGCAGTGAGGGAAAGGGGGTTTACGAGCAGTACTTC
CDR3: CASSEGKGVYEQYF

J: TRBJ2-1
V: TRBV13
D: TRBD2
size: NA
DNA: TGTGCCAGCAGCTACCCCCCCGGGGAGGGTTCCTACAATGAGCAGTTCTTC
CDR3: CASSYPPGEGSYNEQFF